The 28 T cell receptor beta chains below come from one sample, sequenced in a study of identical twins. TCRdb reprocessed the 5' RACE reads via MiXCR and lists one record per CDR3 protein. The sample gives some 560,000 distinct CDR3 sequences, more than 9% of which show up once; 2.5% to 3% is in the top ten. The sample was also reused in another study, on yellow fever vaccine responses in identical twins.

Material: PBMCs. These receptors all stem from a woman younger than 30 in good health.

This clonotype was observed at least ten times. The chain employs TRBV27 and TRBJ2-2, with 7 bases matching TRBD1. The ends lost 1 base at V and 0 bases at J; junction bases unmatched: 5. CDR3 length: 17 amino acids. Germline CDR1 and CDR2: MNHEY and SMNVEV (reference sequence). The CDR3 bases are TGTGCCAGCAGTTTATTGCCGGGACAGACGAACACCGGGGAGCTGTTTTTT. It is translated as CASSLLPGQTNTGELFF.

This clonotype has a handful of counts. The V call is TRBV27, the J call TRBJ2-1; 7 positions match TRBD2. Unmatched junction bases numbered 16, after V lost 8 bases and J lost 0 bases. The CDR3 has 18 amino acids. Germline V gives CDR1 MNHEY, CDR2 SMNVEV (reference sequence). The CDR3 here is CASLWSGTTISSYNEQFF. The CDR3 DNA reads TGTGCCAGCCTCTGGAGCGGGACCACAATAAGCTCCTACAATGAGCAGTTCTTC.

The rearrangement uses TRBV5-1 and TRBJ1-5, with D uncertain. The V and J ends lost 0 bases and 7 bases respectively, with 11 bases between them. Per germline, CDR1 SGHRS and CDR2 YFSETQ. The CDR3 is 14 amino acids. DNA for the CDR3: TGCGCCAGCAGCTTGGGAGGGTCGAGGCAGCCCCAGCATTTT. It yields the protein CASSLGGSRQPQHF.

The V call is TRBV29-1, the J call TRBJ2-3; maybe TRBD1 (5 bases). Germline V gives CDR1 SQVTM, CDR2 ANQGSEA. There are 12 residues in the CDR3. CDR3 sequence reads: CTARVSTDTQYF. The CDR3 coding sequence is TGCACGGCCAGGGTTAGCACAGATACGCAGTATTTT.

This clonotype was counted a few times. V gene TRBV5-8 combines with J gene TRBJ2-5, with 7 bases identical to TRBD1. Germline assignment: CDR1 SGHTS and CDR2 YDEGEE. After removal of 1 base from V and 2 bases from J, the junction contained 5 bases not matched to a gene. The CDR3 consists of 15 residues. The CDR3 sequence: CASSLSVGQQETQYF. CDR3 sequence (DNA): TGTGCCAGCAGCTTGTCAGTGGGACAGCAAGAGACCCAGTACTTC.

Only a few counts were recorded for this clonotype. Germline is not matched at one junction end, which may reflect a read error. The rearrangement uses TRBV7-7 and TRBJ2-2, with D perhaps TRBD1 (5 bases). Germline V gives CDR1 SSHAT, CDR2 FNYEAQ (reference sequence). The CDR3 is 15 amino acids. CDR3 nucleotides: TGTGCTAGCAGGCCAGGGTCAGACAACACCGGGGAGCTGTTTTTT. Its translation is CASRPGSDNTGELFF.

There are a few counts of this clonotype. The chain recombines TRBV20-1 with TRBJ2-7, with D unclear. CDR1 is DFQATT, CDR2 SNEGSKA, per germline (reference sequence). This CDR3 region has 12 residues. V lost 2 bases, J lost 2 bases, and 7 bases lay in between. CDR3: CSARLVAYEQYF. For the CDR3, the DNA is TGCAGTGCTAGACTAGTCGCCTACGAGCAGTACTTC.

The chain carries TRBV5-6 and TRBJ2-1; 9 bases fit TRBD2. The CDR3 sequence is 21 residues long. After removal of 3 bases from V and 1 base from J, the junction contained 20 bases not matched to a gene. The germline V gene has CDR1 SGHDT and CDR2 YYEEEE. The chain's CDR3 is CASSSRGFRSGSIRSYNEQFF. In DNA form, the CDR3 reads TGTGCCAGCAGCTCCCGCGGGTTCCGTAGCGGGAGTATTAGGTCCTACAATGAGCAGTTCTTC.

In its sample, this clonotype was seen many times. This sequence joins TRBV12-3 or TRBV12-4 and TRBJ2-3; D may be TRBD2 (5 bases). The CDR3 runs 16 residues. Trimming took 3 bases from V and 0 from J, leaving 13 bases between them. DNA for the CDR3: TGTGCCAGCAGTTTCCGGCTAGCCTTTAGCACAGATACGCAGTATTTT. This codes for CASSFRLAFSTDTQYF.

This rearrangement joins TRBV2 to TRBJ2-1, with 10 bases lining up with TRBD2. Germline CDR1 SNHLY, CDR2 FYNNEI. The CDR3 is 14 residues long. Losses at the gene ends were 7 bases for V and 14 bases for J; bases not matched to a gene: 14. In DNA, the CDR3 is TGTGCCAGCAAGCGGGGGACTAGCGACATCCTAGAGTTCTTC. Translating gives CASKRGTSDILEFF.

This clonotype was observed at least ten times. This rearrangement joins TRBV29-1 to TRBJ2-7; D might be TRBD1 (5 bases). The CDR3 sequence is 14 residues long. Trimming removed 6 bases from V and 1 base from J, with 16 bases in between. Germline V lookup: CDR1 SQVTM, CDR2 ANQGSEA. The CDR3 sequence is CSVLQVGPSYEQYF. The CDR3 DNA reads TGCAGCGTACTACAGGTGGGGCCGTCCTACGAGCAGTACTTC.

The chain employs TRBV20-1 and TRBJ1-1; 7 bases fit TRBD1. CDR1 DFQATT and CDR2 SNEGSKA come from the germline V gene (reference sequence). The CDR3 has 15 residues. V was clipped by 0 bases and J by 2 bases; unmatched bases: 6. The CDR3 region is CSAREWDRDNTEAFF. The CDR3 nucleotides read TGCAGTGCTAGAGAATGGGACAGAGACAACACTGAAGCTTTCTTT.

The chain carries TRBV27 and TRBJ2-6, with 11 bases matching TRBD1. The ends lost 5 bases at V and 2 bases at J; junction bases unmatched: 5. This CDR3 is built from 17 residues. Germline V CDR1 and CDR2: MNHEY, SMNVEV (reference sequence). For the CDR3, the DNA is TGTGCCAGCAGTACGGGACAGGGGGAAACTGGGGCCAACGTCCTGACTTTC. This sequence encodes CASSTGQGETGANVLTF.

The sample holds many counts of this clonotype. The rearrangement joins TRBV11-2 to TRBJ2-1, with 9 nucleotides matching TRBD2. The V and J ends lost 5 bases and 9 bases, in that order; junction bases with no gene match: 5. This CDR3 spans 13 amino acids. CDR1 SGHAT and CDR2 FQNNGV come from the germline V gene. As DNA, the CDR3 is TGTGCCAGCAGCCCCAGCGGGAGGAGTGAGCAGTTCTTC. It encodes CASSPSGRSEQFF.

This clonotype came up a few times. The rearrangement uses TRBV27 and TRBJ2-1; perhaps TRBD2 as D (7 bases). The germline V gene has CDR1 MNHEY and CDR2 SMNVEV (reference sequence). The CDR3 covers 12 residues. The V end lost 6 bases, the J end lost 8 bases, and 11 bases lay between the germline ends. Written as DNA, the CDR3 is TGTGCCAGCAGCCGAGGGGGGGATGAGCAGTTCTTC. This translates into CASSRGGDEQFF.

V usage is TRBV6-2 or TRBV6-3 and J usage is TRBJ2-7; TRBD1 might be the D (6 bases). The CDR3 is 15 residues long. The V gene's germline CDR1 is MNHEY and CDR2 SVGEGT. V was trimmed by 3 bases and J by 3 bases, leaving 15 bases between them. The CDR3 is CASSYVDRMGYEQYF. The DNA of the CDR3 is TGTGCCAGCAGTTATGTCGACAGGATGGGCTACGAGCAGTACTTC.

This clonotype was seen a handful of times. This rearrangement joins TRBV15 to TRBJ2-1, with 10 bases that match TRBD2. The CDR3 runs to 19 residues. V lost 1 base, J lost 4 bases, and 13 bases stayed unmatched. Looked up from germline, CDR1 is LNHNV and CDR2 is YYDKDF (reference sequence). This CDR3 reads CATSRAGTSETPPYNEQFF. In DNA form, the CDR3 reads TGTGCCACCAGCAGAGCCGGGACTAGCGAAACACCCCCTTACAATGAGCAGTTCTTC.

The gene calls are TRBV28 and TRBJ2-2; TRBD1 is a possible D gene (6 bases). Germline CDR1 is MDHEN and CDR2 is SYDVKM. V lost 3 bases, J lost 1 base, and 9 bases lay in between. This CDR3 region has 15 residues. CDR3 amino acids: CASSLWTENTGELFF. CDR3 bases: TGTGCCAGCAGTTTGTGGACAGAGAACACCGGGGAGCTGTTTTTT.

The chain couples TRBV2 to TRBJ2-7; 7 bases are a match to TRBD1. V was pared by 4 bases and J by 2 bases, with 5 bases of the junction left unmatched. The CDR3 consists of 14 residues. Germline values: CDR1 SNHLY, CDR2 FYNNEI. The CDR3 is CASSVRDSPYEQYF. In DNA, the CDR3 is TGTGCCAGCAGTGTCCGGGACAGCCCCTACGAGCAGTACTTC.

This chain links TRBV6-6 with TRBJ2-7; D is unclear. V lost 6 bases, J lost 6 bases, and 9 bases lay in between. This CDR3 is built from 11 residues. Germline V CDR1 and CDR2: MNHNY, SVGAGI (reference sequence). CDR3: CASSSMGEQYF. CDR3 bases: TGTGCCAGCAGCTCTATGGGCGAGCAGTACTTC.

In its sample, this clonotype was seen a few times. An end of the junction does not agree with germline; a read error may underlie this. The chain carries TRBV7-7 and TRBJ2-5; 7 positions agree with TRBD1. This CDR3 has 15 amino acids. From germline, CDR1 is SSHAT and CDR2 FNYEAQ (reference sequence). CDR3 DNA sequence: TGTGCTAGCAGCTTAGAAGGGGGCGCGGGTGAGACCCAGTACTTC. This codes for CASSLEGGAGETQYF. The variable domain in full, completed from reference TRBV7-7 and TRBJ2-5, reads GAGVSQSPRYKVTKRGQDVTLRCDPISSHATLYWYQQALGQGPEFLTYFNYEAQPDKSGLPSDRFSAERPEGSISTLTIQRTEQRDSAMYRCASSLEGGAGETQYFGPGTRLLVL.

This clonotype was counted only a few times. V is TRBV29-1 and J is TRBJ2-7; 8 nucleotides line up with TRBD1. CDR1 is SQVTM and CDR2 is ANQGSEA in the germline V gene. The V segment lost 6 bases and the J segment 5 bases; nucleotides outside the gene matches: 9. The length of the CDR3 is 13 residues. CDR3 amino acids: CSVSGTGGDEQYF. The CDR3 DNA follows: TGCAGCGTCTCAGGGACAGGTGGGGACGAGCAGTACTTC.

This chain joins TRBV3-1 and TRBJ2-1; D uncertain. Germline values: CDR1 LGHDT, CDR2 YNNKEL (reference sequence). V was shortened by 4 bases and J by 10 bases, with 17 bases between the two germline ends. The CDR3 is 14 residues long. DNA of the CDR3: TGTGCCAGCAGCCGCCTGGGGTCGGGTTTGGAGCAGTTCTTC. As protein: CASSRLGSGLEQFF.

This clonotype was detected only a few times. J is TRBJ2-2 and V is TRBV27, with 13 bases that match TRBD2. The CDR3 runs 16 residues. Germline lookup yields CDR1 MNHEY and CDR2 SMNVEV (reference sequence). After removal of 6 bases from V and 5 bases from J, the junction contained 6 bases not matched to a gene. The DNA for the CDR3 is TGTGCCAGCAGCCTTCGACTAGCGGGAGGTACCGGGGAGCTGTTTTTT. It encodes CASSLRLAGGTGELFF.

Ten or more counts support this clonotype. This rearrangement joins TRBV9 to TRBJ1-4; 7 bases agree with TRBD1. Looked up from germline, CDR1 is SGDLS and CDR2 is YYNGEE. After removal of 0 bases from V and 2 bases from J, the junction contained 7 bases not matched to a gene. The CDR3 covers 17 residues. CDR3 sequence reads: CASSVGGGIITNEKLFF. The CDR3 nucleotides read TGTGCCAGCAGCGTAGGAGGGGGCATCATCACTAATGAAAAACTGTTTTTT.

This clonotype turned up a few times. The chain couples TRBV7-2 to TRBJ2-1; no definite D call. The germline V gene has CDR1 SGHTA and CDR2 FQGNSA. The CDR3 extends over 13 amino acids. V lost 2 bases and J 5 bases, leaving 7 bases between the germline ends. In nucleotides, the CDR3 is TGTGCCAGCAGCTTATTTGTACACAATGAGCAGTTCTTC. Translation: CASSLFVHNEQFF.

This clonotype was counted between two and nine times. The rearrangement links TRBV15 to TRBJ1-1, with D possibly TRBD1 on 5 matching bases. V lost 5 bases and J 1 base, leaving 14 bases between the germline ends. This CDR3 is 15 amino acids long. CDR1 LNHNV and CDR2 YYDKDF come from the germline V gene (reference sequence). CDR3 loop: CATSEGLSPNTEAFF. CDR3 sequence (DNA): TGTGCCACCAGCGAGGGACTCAGCCCGAACACTGAAGCTTTCTTT.

Ten or more counts support this clonotype. The genes are TRBV10-3 and TRBJ2-2, with D perhaps TRBD1 (5 bases). Germline V gene sequence: CDR1 ENHRY, CDR2 SYGVKD. The V and J ends lost 7 bases and 6 bases respectively, with 12 bases between them. This CDR3 has 13 residues. CDR3 bases: TGTGCCATCAAAGGGGCTCGGTCCGGGGAGCTGTTTTTT. Translating it yields CAIKGARSGELFF.